This TCR beta chain comes out of a study of shared clonotypes between healthy human individuals. Selected positively for CCR7 and CD45RO-negative, naive CD8 cells excluded terminally differentiated effector memory CD45RA+ cells. Study findings and constraints: Limited genetic and exposure-history diversity came from having few donors. An effect of sequencing depth on clonotype sharing among donors was expected.

This clone was seen a single time. Its antigen is currently unknown. The CDR3 extends over 12 amino acids. Germline-derived CDR1 and CDR2 are PRHDT and FYEKMQ (reference sequence). Trimming took off 5 bases at V and 6 bases at J, with 10 bases between the two ends. Execution of the assay was at deep level. The repertoire was sequenced with immunoSEQ multiplex PCR; TCRdb's copy has only in-frame clones and lacks some. The table has 1.5 million to 2.5 million clones, approximately 94% seen once. The specimen was naive CD8+ T cells sorted from blood. The genes are TRBV13 and TRBJ1-1, with D unresolved. This TCR was sampled from a man younger than 30 in good health. DNA of the CDR3: TGTGCCAGCAGCGCAATGACTGCTGAAGCTTTCTTT. Its translation is CASSAMTAEAFF.